This T cell receptor (beta chain) appears in the sequencing data of a study of siplizumab effects on memory and regulatory T cells. General study findings and limits: The diversity of naive T cells seemed greater than that of memory cells, and their alloresponse contribution seemed major.

Method: immunoSEQ multiplex PCR; TCRdb's copy keeps in-frame clones and lacks some. The table shows some 100,000 clones, with 80% to 95% occurring only once. CDR3 size: 14 residues. Germline V gene data show CDR1 as SGHRS and CDR2 as YFSETQ. Trimming stripped 4 bases from V and 9 bases from J, with 18 bases between. Notes on this clone: Antigen unknown.

The sequencing sample was made of CD4+ T cells sorted from blood. The gene calls are TRBV5-1 and TRBJ2-3; either TRBD1 or TRBD2 may supply D (5 bases each). The sequence derives from a human donor in good health. CDR3 protein: CASSPGQSGSTQYF. The CDR3 DNA follows: TGCGCCAGCAGCCCAGGACAATCGGGGTCCACGCAGTATTTT.